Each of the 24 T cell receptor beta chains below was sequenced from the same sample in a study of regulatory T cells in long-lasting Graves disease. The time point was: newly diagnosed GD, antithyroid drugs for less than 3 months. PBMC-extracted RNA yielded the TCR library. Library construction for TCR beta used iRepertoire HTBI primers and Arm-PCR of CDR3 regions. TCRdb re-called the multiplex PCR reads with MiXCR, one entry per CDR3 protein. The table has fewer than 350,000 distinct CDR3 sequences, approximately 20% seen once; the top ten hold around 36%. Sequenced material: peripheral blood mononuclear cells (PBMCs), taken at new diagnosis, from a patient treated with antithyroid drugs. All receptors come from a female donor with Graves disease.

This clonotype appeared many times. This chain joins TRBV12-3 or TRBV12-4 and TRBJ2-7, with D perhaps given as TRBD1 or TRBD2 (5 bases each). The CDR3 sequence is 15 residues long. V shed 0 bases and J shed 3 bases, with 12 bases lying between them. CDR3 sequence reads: CASSLAGALNYEQYF. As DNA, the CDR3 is TGTGCCAGCAGTTTAGCCGGGGCCTTAAACTACGAGCAGTACTTC.

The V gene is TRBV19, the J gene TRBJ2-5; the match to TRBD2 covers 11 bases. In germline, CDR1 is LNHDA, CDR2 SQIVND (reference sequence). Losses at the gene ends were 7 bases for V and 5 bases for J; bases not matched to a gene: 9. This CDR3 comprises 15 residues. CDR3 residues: CASTELAGEDETQYF. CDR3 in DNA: TGTGCCAGTACAGAACTAGCGGGAGAGGATGAGACCCAGTACTTC.

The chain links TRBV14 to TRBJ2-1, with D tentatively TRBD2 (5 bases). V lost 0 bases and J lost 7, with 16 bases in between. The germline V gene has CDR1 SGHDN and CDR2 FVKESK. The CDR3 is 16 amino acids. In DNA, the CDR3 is TGTGCCAGCAGCCAAGATTGGGCTAGCAGCAGGAATGAGCAGTTCTTC. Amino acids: CASSQDWASSRNEQFF.

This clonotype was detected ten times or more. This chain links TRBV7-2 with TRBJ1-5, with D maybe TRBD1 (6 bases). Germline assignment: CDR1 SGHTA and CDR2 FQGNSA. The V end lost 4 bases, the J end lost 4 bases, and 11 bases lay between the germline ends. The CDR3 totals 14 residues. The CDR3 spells CASSYKTGNQPQHF. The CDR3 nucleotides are TGTGCCAGCAGCTACAAAACAGGGAATCAGCCCCAGCATTTT.

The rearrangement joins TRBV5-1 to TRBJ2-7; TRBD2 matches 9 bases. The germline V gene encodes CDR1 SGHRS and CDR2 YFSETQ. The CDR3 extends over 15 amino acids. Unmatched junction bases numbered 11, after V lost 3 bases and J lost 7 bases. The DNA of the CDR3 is TGCGCCAGCAGCTCCATGACCGTAAGCGGGAGGGAGCAGTACTTC. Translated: CASSSMTVSGREQYF.

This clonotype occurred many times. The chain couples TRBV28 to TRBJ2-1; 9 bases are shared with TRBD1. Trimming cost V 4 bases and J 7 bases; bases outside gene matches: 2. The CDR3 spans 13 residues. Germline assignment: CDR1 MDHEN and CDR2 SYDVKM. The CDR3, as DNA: TGTGCCAGCAGTTGGGGGACAGGGAATGAGCAGTTCTTC. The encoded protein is CASSWGTGNEQFF.

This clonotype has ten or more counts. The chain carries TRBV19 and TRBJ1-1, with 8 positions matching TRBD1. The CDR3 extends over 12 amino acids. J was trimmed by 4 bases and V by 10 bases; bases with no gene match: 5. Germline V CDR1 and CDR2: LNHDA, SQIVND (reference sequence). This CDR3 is CATQTGVTEAFF. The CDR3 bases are TGTGCCACCCAGACAGGGGTCACTGAAGCTTTCTTT.

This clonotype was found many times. The CDR3 sequence: CASSLADSNTEAFF. As DNA, the CDR3 is TGTGCCAGCAGCTTAGCTGACAGCAACACTGAAGCTTTCTTT. This rearrangement joins TRBV7-6 to TRBJ1-1, with TRBD1 as a possible D gene (5 bases). Trimming stripped 0 bases from V and 2 bases from J, with 7 bases between. The CDR3 spans 14 residues. The germline CDR1 and CDR2 sequences are SGHVS and FNYEAQ.

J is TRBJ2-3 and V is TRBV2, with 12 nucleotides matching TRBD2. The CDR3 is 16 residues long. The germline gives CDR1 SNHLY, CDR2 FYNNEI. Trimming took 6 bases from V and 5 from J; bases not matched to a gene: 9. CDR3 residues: CASSLATSGSEDTQYF. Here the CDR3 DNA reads TGTGCCAGCAGCTTAGCGACTAGCGGGAGTGAAGATACGCAGTATTTT. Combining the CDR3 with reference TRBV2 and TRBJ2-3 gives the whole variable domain EPEVTQTPSHQVTQMGQEVILRCVPISNHLYFYWYRQILGQKVEFLVSFYNNEISEKSEIFDDQFSVERPDGSNFTLKIRSTKLEDSAMYFCASSLATSGSEDTQYFGPGTRLTVL.

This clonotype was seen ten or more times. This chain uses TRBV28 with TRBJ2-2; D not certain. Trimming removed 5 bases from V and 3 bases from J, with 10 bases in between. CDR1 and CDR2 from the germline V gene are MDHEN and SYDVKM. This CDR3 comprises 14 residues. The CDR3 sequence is CASSMIWDTGELFF. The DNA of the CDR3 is TGTGCCAGCAGTATGATATGGGACACCGGGGAGCTGTTTTTT.

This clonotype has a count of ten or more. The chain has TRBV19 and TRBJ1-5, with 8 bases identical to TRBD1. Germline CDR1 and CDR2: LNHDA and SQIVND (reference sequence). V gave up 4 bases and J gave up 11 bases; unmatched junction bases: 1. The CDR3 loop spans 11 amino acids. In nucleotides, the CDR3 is TGTGCCAGTAGTAGGGACAGGACCCAGCATTTT. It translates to CASSRDRTQHF.

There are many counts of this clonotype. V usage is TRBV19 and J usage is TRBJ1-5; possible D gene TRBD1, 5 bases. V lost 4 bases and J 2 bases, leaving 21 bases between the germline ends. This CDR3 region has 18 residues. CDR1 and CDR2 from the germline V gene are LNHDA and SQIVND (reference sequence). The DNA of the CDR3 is TGTGCCAGTAGTAAGGGACGGACGGCTGGTGGAGGCAATCAGCCCCAGCATTTT. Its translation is CASSKGRTAGGGNQPQHF.

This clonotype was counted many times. The CDR3 region is CASSRLRDTEAFF. The CDR3 DNA follows: TGCGCCAGCAGCCGTCTCCGGGACACTGAAGCTTTCTTT. The chain carries TRBV5-1 and TRBJ1-1; D gene unclear. Trimming removed 4 bases from V and 3 bases from J, with 10 bases in between. CDR3 length equals 13 residues. The germline CDR1 and CDR2 sequences are SGHRS and YFSETQ.

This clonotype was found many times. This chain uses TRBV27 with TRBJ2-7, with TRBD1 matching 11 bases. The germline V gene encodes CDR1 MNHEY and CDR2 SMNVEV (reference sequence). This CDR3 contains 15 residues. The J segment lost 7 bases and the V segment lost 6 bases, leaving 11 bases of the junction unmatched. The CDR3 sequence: CASRLTRDRGAEQYF. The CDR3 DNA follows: TGTGCCAGCAGGCTGACTAGGGACAGGGGGGCGGAGCAGTACTTC.

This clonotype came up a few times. CDR3 nucleotide sequence: TGTGCCAGCAGTTTGGAGACAGGCCCTACGTTTGGGACCCAGTACTTC. This encodes CASSLETGPTFGTQYF. The gene calls are TRBV12-3 or TRBV12-4 and TRBJ2-5, with TRBD1 as a possible D gene (6 bases). V shed 3 bases and J shed 7 bases, with 21 bases lying between them. The CDR3 consists of 16 residues.

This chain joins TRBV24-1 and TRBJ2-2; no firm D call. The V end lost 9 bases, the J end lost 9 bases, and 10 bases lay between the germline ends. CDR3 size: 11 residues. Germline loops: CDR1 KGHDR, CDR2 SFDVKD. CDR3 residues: CATLGRWELFF. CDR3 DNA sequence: TGTGCCACCCTGGGCCGCTGGGAGCTGTTTTTT.

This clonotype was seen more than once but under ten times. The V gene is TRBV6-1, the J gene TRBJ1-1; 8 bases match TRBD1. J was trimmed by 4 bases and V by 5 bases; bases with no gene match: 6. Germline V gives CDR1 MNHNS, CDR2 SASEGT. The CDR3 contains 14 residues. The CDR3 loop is CASSFRDRSTEAFF. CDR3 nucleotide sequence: TGTGCCAGCAGTTTCCGGGACAGGAGCACTGAAGCTTTCTTT.

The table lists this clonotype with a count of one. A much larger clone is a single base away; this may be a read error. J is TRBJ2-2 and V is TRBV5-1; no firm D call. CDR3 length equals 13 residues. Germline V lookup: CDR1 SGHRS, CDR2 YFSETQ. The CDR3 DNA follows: TGCACCAGCAGCTCCCCTCCAGCCGGGGAGCTGTTTTTT. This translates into CTSSSPPAGELFF.

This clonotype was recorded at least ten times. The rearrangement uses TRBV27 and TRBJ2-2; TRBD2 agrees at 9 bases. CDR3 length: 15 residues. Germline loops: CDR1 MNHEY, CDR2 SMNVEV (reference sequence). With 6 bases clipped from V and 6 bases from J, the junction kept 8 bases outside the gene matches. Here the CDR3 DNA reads TGTGCCAGCAGGAATTTAGCGGGAGTATCCGGGGAGCTGTTTTTT. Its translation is CASRNLAGVSGELFF.

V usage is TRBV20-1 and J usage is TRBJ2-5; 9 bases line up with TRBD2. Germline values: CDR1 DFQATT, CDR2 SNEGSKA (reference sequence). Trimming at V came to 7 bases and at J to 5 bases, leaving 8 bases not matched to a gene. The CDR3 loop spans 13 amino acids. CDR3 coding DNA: TGCAGTGGGAGTCCCCTAGCGGGGGAGACCCAGTACTTC. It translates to CSGSPLAGETQYF.

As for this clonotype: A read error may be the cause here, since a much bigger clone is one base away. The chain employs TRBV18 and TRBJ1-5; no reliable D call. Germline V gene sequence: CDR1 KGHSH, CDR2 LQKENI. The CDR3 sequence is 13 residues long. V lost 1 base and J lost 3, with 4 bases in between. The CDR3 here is CASSPQLNQPQHF. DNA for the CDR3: TGTGCCAGCTCACCACAGCTCAATCAGCCCCAGCATTTT.

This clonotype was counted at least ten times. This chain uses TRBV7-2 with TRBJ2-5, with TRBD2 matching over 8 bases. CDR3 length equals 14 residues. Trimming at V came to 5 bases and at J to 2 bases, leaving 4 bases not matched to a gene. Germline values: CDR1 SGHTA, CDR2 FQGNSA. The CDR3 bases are TGTGCCAGCAGCAAGCGGGGGCAACAAGAGACCCAGTACTTC. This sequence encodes CASSKRGQQETQYF.

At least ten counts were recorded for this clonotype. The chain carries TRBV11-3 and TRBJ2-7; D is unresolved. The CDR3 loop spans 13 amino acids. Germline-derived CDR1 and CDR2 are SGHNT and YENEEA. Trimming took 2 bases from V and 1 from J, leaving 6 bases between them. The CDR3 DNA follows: TGTGCCAGCAGCTTAAGGGTATCCTACGAGCAGTACTTC. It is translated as CASSLRVSYEQYF. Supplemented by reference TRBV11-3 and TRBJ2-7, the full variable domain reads EAGVVQSPRYKIIEKKQPVAFWCNPISGHNTLYWYLQNLGQGPELLIRYENEEAVDDSQLPKDRFSAERLKGVDSTLKIQPAELGDSAVYLCASSLRVSYEQYFGPGTRLTVT.

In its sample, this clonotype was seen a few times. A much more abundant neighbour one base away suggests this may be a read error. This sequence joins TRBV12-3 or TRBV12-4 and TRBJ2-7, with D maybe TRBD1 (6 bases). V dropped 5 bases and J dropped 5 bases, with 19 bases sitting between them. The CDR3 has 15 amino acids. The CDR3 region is CASSPYGQRTNEQYF. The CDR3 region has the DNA TGTGCCAGCAGTCCCTACGGACAGAGGACGAACGAGCAGTACTTC.